The present TCR beta chain was sequenced within a study of T cell changes during pregnancy in multiple sclerosis. The data were produced by immunoSEQ multiplex PCR, yet TCRdb's version contains in-frame clones alone and is incomplete. This table holds about 110,000 clones, roughly 90% found once. The CDR3 spans 14 residues. Germline V gives CDR1 KGHSH, CDR2 LQKENI. Trimming stripped 3 bases from V and 2 bases from J, with 11 bases between. The J gene is TRBJ2-7, the V gene TRBV18, with D possibly matching TRBD2 (5 bases). The TCR sequence derives from a female donor in good health, enrolled as a control in a pregnancy study. Source: peripheral blood, taken in the third trimester of pregnancy. CDR3 DNA: TGTGCCAGCTCACCGCCATCGAGGGCCTACGAGCAGTACTTC. The encoded protein is CASSPPSRAYEQYF. The full variable domain, its missing parts supplied by reference TRBV18 and TRBJ2-7, is NAGVMQNPRHLVRRRGQEARLRCSPMKGHSHVYWYRQLPEEGLKFMVYLQKENIIDESGMPKERFSAEFPKEGPSILRIQQVVRGDSAAYFCASSPPSRAYEQYFGPGTRLTVT.